The 3 T cell receptor beta chains presented below share a single source sample, sequenced in a study of shared clonotypes between healthy human individuals. Naivety among CD8 cells was defined by CD45RO negativity and positive CCR7 selection, thereby excluding terminally differentiated effector memory CD45RA+ cells. Profiling relied on immunoSEQ multiplex PCR, and the TCRdb table lists in-frame clones only, not all of them. The sample consists of around 1.9 million clones, about 93% of them appearing once. Sequencing was carried out using naive CD8+ T cells from PBMCs. The receptors derive from a man aged 18 to 30 in good health. Some clones in this sample may be carry-over from other donors' samples.

The chain recombines TRBV29-1 with TRBJ2-5, with D possibly TRBD2 on 6 matching bases. Trimming left V 6 bases short and J 4 bases short, with 12 bases between. Germline V lookup: CDR1 SQVTM, CDR2 ANQGSEA. CDR3 length equals 12 residues. CDR3 DNA sequence: TGCAGCGTGGGGACTGGACCAGAGACCCAGTACTTC. Its protein is CSVGTGPETQYF.

The chain combines TRBV4-3 with TRBJ2-1, with 8 bases fitting TRBD1. This CDR3 comprises 18 residues. Germline lookup yields CDR1 LGHNA and CDR2 YSLEER. V trimming: 2 bases; J trimming: 0 bases; junction bases outside the gene matches: 9. DNA for the CDR3: TGCGCCAGCAGCCAACGCGCGATACAGGGGGTCTCCTACAATGAGCAGTTCTTC. Protein sequence: CASSQRAIQGVSYNEQFF.

V usage is TRBV28 and J usage is TRBJ2-7; D is perhaps TRBD1 (6 bases). Trimming stripped 1 base from V and 6 bases from J, with 16 bases between. The germline V gene encodes CDR1 MDHEN and CDR2 SYDVKM. CDR3 length: 15 residues. The CDR3 sequence: CASSLFVFRGSEQYF. The CDR3, as DNA: TGTGCCAGCAGTTTATTTGTTTTTAGGGGGAGCGAGCAGTACTTC.